These 30 T cell receptor beta chains share one sample of origin, sequenced in a study of blood T cell repertoires in COVID-19. The protocol was immunoSEQ multiplex PCR, while the TCRdb copy is restricted to in-frame clones and leaves out a portion. Among 200,000 to 300,000 clones, more than 70% were seen once, and the ten largest hold about 1.2%. The sequenced material came from PBMCs or T cells enriched from blood (not recorded which). The receptors shown here come from a woman aged 40 to 50 with acute COVID-19.

V and J are TRBV19 and TRBJ1-2; 8 bases align to TRBD1. The germline V gene has CDR1 LNHDA and CDR2 SQIVND (reference sequence). V shed 5 bases, J shed 2 bases, and the junction held 13 bases outside the gene matches. CDR3 length equals 17 residues. The CDR3 DNA sequence: TGTGCCAGTAGTGTGACAGGGGTGGCCCCGAAGAACTATGGCTACACCTTC. Its translation is CASSVTGVAPKNYGYTF.

CDR3 sequence reads: CATRPTGHNEQFF. The CDR3 DNA reads as TGTGCCACCAGACCGACAGGTCACAATGAGCAGTTCTTC. The chain links TRBV15 to TRBJ2-1; D possibly corresponds to TRBD1 (6 bases). The CDR3 length is 13 residues. Germline V lookup: CDR1 LNHNV, CDR2 YYDKDF (reference sequence). V was trimmed by 6 bases and J by 5 bases, leaving 11 bases between them.

The chain is built from TRBV18 and TRBJ1-5; D might be TRBD1 (5 bases). CDR1 is KGHSH and CDR2 is LQKENI in the germline V gene. The CDR3 loop spans 14 amino acids. The V end lost 6 bases, the J end lost 3 bases, and 12 bases lay between the germline ends. The CDR3 coding sequence is TGTGCCAGCTCCGAGCAGGGTACCAATCAGCCCCAGCATTTT. Protein: CASSEQGTNQPQHF. Together with reference TRBV18 and TRBJ1-5, the CDR3 gives the full variable domain: NAGVMQNPRHLVRRRGQEARLRCSPMKGHSHVYWYRQLPEEGLKFMVYLQKENIIDESGMPKERFSAEFPKEGPSILRIQQVVRGDSAAYFCASSEQGTNQPQHFGDGTRLSIL.

In DNA form, the CDR3 reads TGTGCCAGCAGTTGGTCGCAGGCAACTAATGAAAAACTGTTTTTT. Encoded protein: CASSWSQATNEKLFF. The chain is built from TRBV28 and TRBJ1-4; no clear D gene. CDR3 length: 15 amino acids. In germline, CDR1 is MDHEN, CDR2 SYDVKM. Trimming took 4 bases from V and 0 from J, leaving 9 bases between them.

V gene TRBV6-2 or TRBV6-3 combines with J gene TRBJ2-5; 9 positions match TRBD1. Germline lookup yields CDR1 MNHEY and CDR2 SVGEGT. The ends lost 5 bases at V and 2 bases at J; junction bases unmatched: 9. This CDR3 region has 16 residues. In DNA form, the CDR3 reads TGTGCCAGCAGTCAGAACAGGGGGCGGGAGCAAGAGACCCAGTACTTC. Its translation: CASSQNRGREQETQYF.

There are a few counts of this clone. V usage is TRBV6-5 and J usage is TRBJ1-3, with TRBD1 as a possible D gene (6 bases). The CDR3 runs to 14 residues. With 11 bases removed from V and 5 bases from J, the gap between germline ends came to 19 bases. Looked up from germline, CDR1 is MNHEY and CDR2 is SVGAGI. The CDR3 nucleotides read TGTGCCGACAAGGGACAACAAGGGAGAAACACCATATATTTT. Its translation is CADKGQQGRNTIYF.

This chain connects TRBV15 to TRBJ1-5, with 7 bases that match TRBD1. Per germline, CDR1 LNHNV and CDR2 YYDKDF (reference sequence). The CDR3 covers 17 residues. V lost 5 bases and J lost 3; bases outside the gene matches: 13. The CDR3 DNA sequence: TGTGCCACCAGCGAGAGGCAGGGGGGCAAGGTCAATCAGCCCCAGCATTTT. Translated: CATSERQGGKVNQPQHF.

The rearrangement links TRBV7-2 to TRBJ1-3, with 7 bases fitting TRBD1. In germline, CDR1 is SGHTA, CDR2 FQGNSA. The CDR3 has 15 residues. Germline trimming cut 1 base from V and 4 bases from J; bases unmatched to any gene: 4. The CDR3, as DNA: TGTGCCAGCAGCTTAGAGGGGGCGCACGGAAACACCATATATTTT. Its translation is CASSLEGAHGNTIYF.

The chain carries TRBV14 and TRBJ2-1; D gene unclear. From germline, CDR1 is SGHDN and CDR2 FVKESK. The CDR3 runs to 14 residues. Between the trimmed V and J ends, which lost 0 bases and 15 bases, there was a span of 18 bases. The CDR3 nucleotides read TGTGCCAGCAGCCAAGAATACATAGCTTCTCTTTTGTTCTTC. The encoded protein is CASSQEYIASLLFF.

The chain is built from TRBV11-2 and TRBJ2-7, with 8 bases identical to TRBD2. V lost 1 base to trimming and J lost 4 bases; unmatched junction nucleotides: 15. The CDR3 contains 18 residues. Germline V gene data show CDR1 as SGHAT and CDR2 as FQNNGV. The CDR3 DNA sequence: TGTGCCAGCAGCTTAGTATGGTCCAGCGGGAGTAGGGGATACGAGCAGTACTTC. Residues: CASSLVWSSGSRGYEQYF.

CDR3 residues: CASSGRAYNEQFF. In nucleotides, the CDR3 is TGTGCCTCGAGCGGGAGGGCCTACAATGAGCAGTTCTTC. The gene calls are TRBV30 and TRBJ2-1; the match to TRBD2 covers 10 bases. The CDR3 totals 13 residues. V dropped 7 bases and J dropped 2; count of bases not matched to a gene: 2. Germline CDR1 and CDR2: GTSNPN and SVGIG (reference sequence).

The chain employs TRBV12-3 or TRBV12-4 and TRBJ1-1, with D perhaps matching TRBD1 (5 bases). Trimming pared 7 bases from V and 6 bases from J, leaving 9 bases between. This CDR3 contains 11 residues. The CDR3 here is CASMGGAEAFF. CDR3 bases: TGTGCCAGCATGGGGGGGGCTGAAGCTTTCTTT.

V and J are TRBV20-1 and TRBJ2-1; maybe TRBD1 (6 bases). Per germline, CDR1 DFQATT and CDR2 SNEGSKA (reference sequence). Trimming left V 7 bases short and J 10 bases short, with 14 bases between. This CDR3 is 11 amino acids long. CDR3 residues: CSVTQGIEQFF. For the CDR3, the DNA is TGCAGTGTTACACAGGGTATCGAGCAGTTCTTC.

In its sample, this clone was seen once. CDR3 DNA sequence: TGTGCCAGCGGACGGGAGGACACTGAAGCTTTCTTT. The encoded protein is CASGREDTEAFF. This chain links TRBV6-5 with TRBJ1-1; D not resolved. The germline V gene has CDR1 MNHEY and CDR2 SVGAGI. The V and J ends lost 8 bases and 3 bases respectively, with 10 bases between them. This CDR3 is built from 12 residues.

This clone turned up a few times. J is TRBJ2-7 and V is TRBV15; 12 bases fit TRBD2. Germline CDR1 LNHNV, CDR2 YYDKDF (reference sequence). Losses at the gene ends were 5 bases for V and 0 bases for J; bases not matched to a gene: 17. The CDR3 runs 20 residues. CDR3 amino acids: CATSGRNRGTSGPSSYEQYF. CDR3 DNA sequence: TGTGCCACCAGCGGCAGAAACAGAGGGACTAGCGGGCCGAGCTCCTACGAGCAGTACTTC.

The gene calls are TRBV6-9 and TRBJ2-7, with 10 bases matching TRBD1. The V segment lost 0 bases and the J segment 2 bases; nucleotides outside the gene matches: 1. The CDR3 extends over 15 amino acids. The germline gives CDR1 MNHGY, CDR2 SVAAGI. DNA of the CDR3: TGTGCCAGCAGTTATTCGGGACAGGGGCCCTACGAGCAGTACGTC. Its protein is CASSYSGQGPYEQYV.

CDR3 residues: CASMVGRGETQYF. The CDR3 DNA follows: TGTGCCAGCATGGTAGGCCGCGGAGAGACCCAGTACTTC. V is TRBV12-3 or TRBV12-4 and J is TRBJ2-5; D unresolved. Trimming cost V 7 bases and J 4 bases, with 13 bases left between them. CDR3 length: 13 residues.

The rearrangement joins TRBV4-1 to TRBJ2-1; 9 positions match TRBD1. J lost 6 bases, V lost 4 bases, and 7 bases had no gene match. Germline CDR1 is MGHRA and CDR2 is YSYEKL. The CDR3 loop spans 15 amino acids. The CDR3 nucleotides are TGCGCCAGCAGCCTCGGGGACAGGGAGGTCAATGAGCAGTTCTTC. Residues: CASSLGDREVNEQFF.

This clone turned up a few times. V and J are TRBV19 and TRBJ1-5, with 10 bases matching TRBD1. The CDR3 contains 17 residues. V lost 7 bases and J lost 3; bases outside the gene matches: 12. Germline V gene lookup returns CDR1 LNHDA and CDR2 SQIVND (reference sequence). The CDR3, as DNA: TGTGCCAGTACTCTCACCCGGGACAGGGGAAACAATCAGCCCCAGCATTTT. It codes for CASTLTRDRGNNQPQHF.

The rearrangement joins TRBV30 to TRBJ2-5, with D perhaps TRBD1 (6 bases). The CDR3 extends over 13 amino acids. Germline-derived CDR1 and CDR2 are GTSNPN and SVGIG (reference sequence). V was pared by 3 bases and J by 5 bases, with 13 bases between. CDR3 DNA sequence: TGTGCCTGGAGCCTAGGGACATCGGAGACCCAGTACTTC. Protein: CAWSLGTSETQYF. The full variable domain, completed using reference TRBV30 and TRBJ2-5, is SQTIHQWPATLVQPVGSPLSLECTVEGTSNPNLYWYRQAAGRGLQLLFYSVGIGQISSEVPQNLSASRPQDRQFILSSKKLLLSDSGFYLCAWSLGTSETQYFGPGTRLLVL.

V usage is TRBV19 and J usage is TRBJ1-1; D may be TRBD1 (5 bases). V gave up 3 bases and J gave up 0 bases, with 14 bases separating them. The CDR3 covers 16 residues. Germline CDR1 LNHDA, CDR2 SQIVND (reference sequence). CDR3 sequence: CASSMGWRGLNTEAFF. In DNA form, the CDR3 reads TGTGCCAGTAGTATGGGGTGGAGGGGTCTGAACACTGAAGCTTTCTTT.

This chain connects TRBV20-1 to TRBJ2-5; 9 nucleotides line up with TRBD2. CDR1 DFQATT and CDR2 SNEGSKA come from the germline V gene (reference sequence). V gave up 3 bases and J gave up 5 bases; unmatched junction bases: 10. The CDR3 length is 15 residues. The CDR3 nucleotides are TGCAGTGCTAGTGATCCTAGCGGGACGGGTGAGACCCAGTACTTC. This gives the protein CSASDPSGTGETQYF.

The chain employs TRBV7-8 and TRBJ1-5; D unclear. CDR1 and CDR2 from the germline V gene are SGHVS and FQNEAQ. V dropped 0 bases and J dropped 0 bases, with 12 bases sitting between them. This CDR3 spans 17 amino acids. CDR3 loop: CASSLALDNYSNQPQHF. CDR3 DNA: TGTGCCAGCAGCTTAGCGCTCGACAATTATAGCAATCAGCCCCAGCATTTT.

CDR3 region: CASSVQGNQETQYF. In DNA, the CDR3 is TGTGCCAGCAGCGTGCAGGGGAATCAAGAGACCCAGTACTTC. The gene calls are TRBV9 and TRBJ2-5, with D possibly being TRBD1 (6 bases). The germline V gene has CDR1 SGDLS and CDR2 YYNGEE. V was trimmed by 2 bases and J by 2 bases, leaving 10 bases between them. The CDR3 spans 14 residues.

The chain combines TRBV7-3 with TRBJ1-2, with D unresolved. Germline V gene sequence: CDR1 SGHTA, CDR2 FQGTGA. The CDR3 runs to 15 residues. Trimming took 4 bases from V and 0 from J, leaving 12 bases between them. CDR3 DNA sequence: TGTGCCAGCAGCTCCCTGGTCTCGGCTAACTATGGCTACACCTTC. Translated: CASSSLVSANYGYTF.

V is TRBV6-5 and J is TRBJ1-4; 11 bases are a match to TRBD1. Germline CDR1 and CDR2: MNHEY and SVGAGI. The CDR3 is 14 amino acids. After removal of 5 bases from V and 8 bases from J, the junction contained 4 bases not matched to a gene. This CDR3 is CASSRDRGSEKLFF. The CDR3 region has the DNA TGTGCCAGCAGTAGGGACAGGGGGAGCGAAAAACTGTTTTTT.

V gene TRBV19 combines with J gene TRBJ2-1, with TRBD1 matching 9 bases. CDR3 size: 15 residues. J gave up 4 bases and V 5 bases, and 6 bases lay outside the gene matches. The germline CDR1 and CDR2 sequences are LNHDA and SQIVND (reference sequence). The CDR3 sequence is CASSADRGKYNEQFF. The DNA of the CDR3 is TGTGCCAGTAGTGCGGACAGGGGAAAGTACAATGAGCAGTTCTTC. The full variable domain, in which reference TRBV19 and TRBJ2-1 provide the parts outside the CDR3, is DGGITQSPKYLFRKEGQNVTLSCEQNLNHDAMYWYRQDPGQGLRLIYYSQIVNDFQKGDIAEGYSVSREKKESFPLTVTSAQKNPTAFYLCASSADRGKYNEQFFGPGTRLTVL.

The J gene is TRBJ1-5, the V gene TRBV28; the D gene is possibly TRBD1 (5 bases). Per the germline V gene, CDR1 is MDHEN and CDR2 is SYDVKM. The CDR3 has 16 amino acids. V was cut by 8 bases and J by 2 bases, with 19 bases left in between. CDR3 sequence reads: CASWESGGLGNQPQHF. In DNA form, the CDR3 reads TGTGCCAGCTGGGAGTCCGGGGGATTGGGCAATCAGCCCCAGCATTTT. Using reference TRBV28 and TRBJ1-5 for the parts outside the CDR3, the full variable domain is DVKVTQSSRYLVKRTGEKVFLECVQDMDHENMFWYRQDPGLGLRLIYFSYDVKMKEKGDIPEGYSVSREKKERFSLILESASTNQTSMYLCASWESGGLGNQPQHFGDGTRLSIL.

This chain links TRBV3-1 (or the pseudogene TRBV3-2) with TRBJ2-7, with D possibly TRBD2 on 6 matching bases. The CDR3 runs to 15 residues. Per germline, CDR1 LGHDT and CDR2 YNNKEL (reference sequence). V lost 1 base, J lost 0 bases, and 10 bases lay in between. Here the CDR3 reads CASSQGLANSYEQYF. In nucleotides, the CDR3 is TGTGCCAGCAGCCAAGGTCTAGCGAACTCCTACGAGCAGTACTTC.

This clone was counted between two and nine times. The genes are TRBV27 and TRBJ2-1; D gene uncertain. The CDR3 runs 15 residues. Germline CDR1 and CDR2: MNHEY and SMNVEV (reference sequence). Trimming shortened V by 3 bases and J by 0 bases, and 9 bases separated the two germline ends. In DNA, the CDR3 is TGTGCCAGCAGTTTCGAACTTGCCTCCTACAATGAGCAGTTCTTC. Translating it yields CASSFELASYNEQFF.